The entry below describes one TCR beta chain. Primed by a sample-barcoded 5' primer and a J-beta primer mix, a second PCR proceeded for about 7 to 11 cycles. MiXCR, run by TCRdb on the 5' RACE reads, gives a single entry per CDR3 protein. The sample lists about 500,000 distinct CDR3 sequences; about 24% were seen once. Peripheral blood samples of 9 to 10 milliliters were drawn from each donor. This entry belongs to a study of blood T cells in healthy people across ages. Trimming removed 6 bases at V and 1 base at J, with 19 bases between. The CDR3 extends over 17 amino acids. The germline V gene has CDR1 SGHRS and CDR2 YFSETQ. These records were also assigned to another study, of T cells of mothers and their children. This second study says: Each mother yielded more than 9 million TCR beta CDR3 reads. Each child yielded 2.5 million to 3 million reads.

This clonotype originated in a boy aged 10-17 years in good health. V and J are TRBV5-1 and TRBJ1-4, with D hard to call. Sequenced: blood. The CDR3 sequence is CASTKSDPRGTNEKLFF. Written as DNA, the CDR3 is TGCGCCAGCACCAAGTCAGACCCCCGGGGAACTAATGAAAAACTGTTTTTT.